Here is one T cell receptor beta chain with its context. Its antigen is not known. The data are from a study of OX40 agonist ivuxolimab in advanced cancers. Study-level results: On average, CD8+ T cells showed a greater number of expanded clones than CD4+. Some nonresponders also had low normalized T-cell clonal expansion. The authors did not determine the antigen specificity of the expanded peripheral T cells.

Repertoires were generated with immunoSEQ multiplex PCR, while TCRdb's copy carries only in-frame clones and drops some. The data contain tens of thousands of clones, roughly 89% of them singletons. This CDR3 spans 12 amino acids. V was cut by 3 bases and J by 6 bases, with 8 bases left in between. Germline lookup yields CDR1 SEHNR and CDR2 FQNEAQ (reference sequence). The chain has TRBV7-9 and TRBJ1-1; no clear D. The TCR comes from an adult with an advanced solid tumor such as melanoma, head and neck, liver or kidney cancer. This specimen was CD4+ or CD8+ T cells sorted from blood, taken in a trial of the OX40 agonist ivuxolimab. For the CDR3, the DNA is TGTGCCAGCAGCTTCTCGTGGGCTGAAGCTTTCTTT. This translates into CASSFSWAEAFF.